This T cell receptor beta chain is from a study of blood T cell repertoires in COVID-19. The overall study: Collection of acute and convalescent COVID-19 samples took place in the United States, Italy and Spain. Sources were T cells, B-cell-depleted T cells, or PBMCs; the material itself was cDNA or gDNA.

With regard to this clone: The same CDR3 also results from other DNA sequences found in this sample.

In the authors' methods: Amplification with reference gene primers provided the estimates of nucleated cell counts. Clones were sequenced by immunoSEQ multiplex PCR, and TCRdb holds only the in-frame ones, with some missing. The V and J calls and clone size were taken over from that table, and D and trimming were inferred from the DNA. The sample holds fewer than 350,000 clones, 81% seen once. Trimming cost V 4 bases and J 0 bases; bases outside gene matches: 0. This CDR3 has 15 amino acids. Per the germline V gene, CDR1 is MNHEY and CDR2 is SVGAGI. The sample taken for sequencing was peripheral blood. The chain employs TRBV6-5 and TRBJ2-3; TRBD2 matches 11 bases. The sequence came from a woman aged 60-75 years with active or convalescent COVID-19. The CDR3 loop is CASSLAGGSTDTQYF. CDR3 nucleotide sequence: TGTGCCAGCAGTTTAGCGGGGGGGAGCACAGATACGCAGTATTTT.